Sequencing of this T cell receptor beta chain was carried out in a study of T cell repertoires in aging, cancer and after chemotherapy. Study context: Donors were grouped into six age bands spanning 30 or younger through 70 or older.

V shed 8 bases and J shed 2 bases, with 22 bases lying between them. This CDR3 is built from 16 residues. The germline CDR1 and CDR2 sequences are MNHEY and SMNVEV (reference sequence). TCR beta rearrangements were amplified from peripheral blood genomic DNA. A remark on this clonotype: Antigen specificity is unknown.

TRB rearrangements spanning V, D and J were amplified using mixed TRB-A/B primers. Via MiXCR, TCRdb re-called the multiplex PCR reads, giving one row per CDR3 protein. The sample lists more than 2,500 distinct CDR3 sequences; approximately 30% were seen once. Findings and caveats of the study: Age-matched healthy donors had significantly more diverse, less clonal blood TCR repertoires than untreated cancer patients.

Sequenced: blood. The origin of this receptor is a human donor in good health. The chain has TRBV27 and TRBJ2-7; D gene unclear. CDR3 nucleotide sequence: TGTGCCAGCTCCCCTTACGGCGGATTAAAGCCCTACGAGCAGTACTTC. This gives the protein CASSPYGGLKPYEQYF.